This passage covers 18 T cell receptor beta chains from one sample sequenced in a study of blood T cell repertoires in COVID-19. Data came from immunoSEQ multiplex PCR; TCRdb stores just in-frame clones and leaves some out. The sample has 130,000 to 150,000 clones; about 85% are singletons. The sample consisted of peripheral blood. These receptors all come from a human donor in a cohort sampled during active COVID-19.

This rearrangement joins TRBV7-2 to TRBJ1-2; 7 bases agree with TRBD1. The CDR3 has 17 amino acids. J lost 5 bases, V lost 4 bases, and 16 bases had no gene match. Germline V gene data show CDR1 as SGHTA and CDR2 as FQGNSA. CDR3 sequence: CASSSTGTDFVLYGYTF. The CDR3 DNA sequence: TGTGCCAGCAGCTCAACCGGGACAGACTTCGTTCTATATGGCTACACCTTC.

This chain uses TRBV5-1 with TRBJ2-1, with 9 bases fitting TRBD1. CDR1 is SGHRS and CDR2 is YFSETQ in the germline V gene. The ends lost 9 bases at V and 7 bases at J; junction bases unmatched: 14. CDR3 length: 15 residues. The CDR3 bases are TGCGCCACCAGAGGAGGGACAGGGCGTAAAAATGAGCAGTTCTTC. Residues: CATRGGTGRKNEQFF.

The genes are TRBV5-4 and TRBJ1-1; D ambiguous. The germline V and J ends were trimmed by 3 bases and 4 bases, with 13 bases remaining between them. The CDR3 is 14 residues long. The germline gives CDR1 SGHNT, CDR2 YYREEE (reference sequence). DNA for the CDR3: TGTGCCAGCAGCTCCGAATGGGGAGGCACTGAAGCTTTCTTT. This sequence encodes CASSSEWGGTEAFF.

A remark on this clone: This sample also contains other DNA sequences that code for the same CDR3. CDR3 DNA sequence: TGTGCCAGCAGCTTGGGACAGAACTATGGCTACACCTTC. It is translated as CASSLGQNYGYTF. J is TRBJ1-2 and V is TRBV28, with 7 positions matching TRBD1. The V gene's germline CDR1 is MDHEN and CDR2 SYDVKM. This CDR3 is 13 amino acids long. Unmatched junction bases numbered 3, after V lost 6 bases and J lost 2 bases.

CDR3 in amino acids: CASSSPRGNYGYTF. As DNA, the CDR3 is TGCGCCAGCAGCTCACCCAGGGGGAACTATGGCTACACCTTC. The chain links TRBV4-1 to TRBJ1-2; 7 bases line up with TRBD1. Germline values: CDR1 MGHRA, CDR2 YSYEKL. The CDR3 extends over 14 amino acids. V lost 5 bases and J lost 2; bases outside the gene matches: 5.

The J gene is TRBJ2-3, the V gene TRBV7-2, with unresolved D. Trimming removed 5 bases from V and 5 bases from J, with 11 bases in between. The length of the CDR3 is 13 residues. From germline, CDR1 is SGHTA and CDR2 FQGNSA. The CDR3 protein is CASSPSNRDTQYF. CDR3 DNA sequence: TGTGCCAGCAGCCCGTCTAACAGAGATACGCAGTATTTT.

Concerning this clone: The sample contains more than one DNA sequence encoding this CDR3. The chain combines TRBV5-6 with TRBJ2-5; tentatively, D is TRBD2 (5 bases). Trimming pared 2 bases from V and 2 bases from J, leaving 7 bases between. CDR1 SGHDT and CDR2 YYEEEE come from the germline V gene. The CDR3 is 13 residues long. CDR3 coding DNA: TGTGCCAGCAGCTTTGGCGGGCAAGAGACCCAGTACTTC. Translated, it gives CASSFGGQETQYF.

The V call is TRBV10-3, the J call TRBJ1-5; D unresolved. There are 13 residues in the CDR3. CDR1 and CDR2 (germline): ENHRY, SYGVKD. The V gene lost 7 bases and the J gene lost 2 bases, with 9 bases spanning the gap. The CDR3 loop reads CAITGLGNQPQHF. CDR3 nucleotides: TGTGCCATCACCGGGTTGGGCAATCAGCCCCAGCATTTT.

The chain employs TRBV2 and TRBJ2-4, with D possibly matching TRBD1 (6 bases). Germline CDR1 reads SNHLY; CDR2 reads FYNNEI. Deletions cut 2 bases from V and 7 bases from J, with 6 bases between. The CDR3 consists of 12 residues. CDR3 in DNA: TGTGCCAGCAGTGAACAGGGGAACATTCAGTACTTC. Encoded protein: CASSEQGNIQYF.

The rearrangement joins TRBV15 to TRBJ1-2, with D hard to call. The CDR3 totals 14 residues. Germline loops: CDR1 LNHNV, CDR2 YYDKDF (reference sequence). With 1 base removed from V and 5 bases from J, the gap between germline ends came to 11 bases. The CDR3 spells CATSRGRRDYGYTF. CDR3 DNA sequence: TGTGCCACCAGCAGAGGCAGGAGGGATTATGGCTACACCTTC.

The chain carries TRBV5-4 and TRBJ2-1, with 10 bases aligning to TRBD2. The germline V gene encodes CDR1 SGHNT and CDR2 YYREEE (reference sequence). V was clipped by 2 bases and J by 6 bases; unmatched bases: 5. The CDR3 spans 15 residues. The CDR3 DNA follows: TGTGCCAGCAGCTTAGAAGCGGGGGGGCGCAATGAGCAGTTCTTC. As protein: CASSLEAGGRNEQFF. Full variable domain (outside the CDR3, taken from reference TRBV5-4 and TRBJ2-1): ETGVTQSPTHLIKTRGQQVTLRCSSQSGHNTVSWYQQALGQGPQFIFQYYREEENGRGNFPPRFSGLQFPNYSSELNVNALELDDSALYLCASSLEAGGRNEQFFGPGTRLTVL.

The V gene is TRBV3-1 (or the pseudogene TRBV3-2), the J gene TRBJ1-2; D is unclear. The CDR3 loop spans 13 amino acids. CDR1 and CDR2 from the germline V gene are LGHDT and YNNKEL (reference sequence). V lost 4 bases, J lost 3 bases, and 9 bases lay in between. The CDR3 is CASSPSSDYGYTF. The CDR3 region has the DNA TGTGCCAGCAGCCCTTCTTCGGACTATGGCTACACCTTC.

The J gene is TRBJ1-5, the V gene TRBV27; D might be TRBD1 (6 bases). V lost 6 bases and J 5 bases, leaving 17 bases between the germline ends. The CDR3 spans 15 residues. Germline V lookup: CDR1 MNHEY, CDR2 SMNVEV (reference sequence). CDR3 in amino acids: CASSVLGGADQPQHF. The CDR3 nucleotides read TGTGCCAGCAGCGTCCTCGGGGGGGCCGATCAGCCCCAGCATTTT.

The V and J genes are TRBV7-3 and TRBJ2-3; 10 bases map to TRBD2. The CDR3 loop spans 16 amino acids. CDR1 and CDR2 from the germline V gene are SGHTA and FQGTGA. Germline trimming cut 5 bases from V and 3 bases from J; bases unmatched to any gene: 8. CDR3: CASSQGGTSVTDTQYF. Written as DNA, the CDR3 is TGTGCCAGCAGCCAAGGGGGGACTAGCGTTACAGATACGCAGTATTTT.

The chain combines TRBV2 with TRBJ1-1, with TRBD1 matching 7 bases. CDR3 size: 16 residues. V trimming: 2 bases; J trimming: 3 bases; junction bases outside the gene matches: 9. Germline V CDR1 and CDR2: SNHLY, FYNNEI. The CDR3 reads CASSERGQTYYTEAFF. The CDR3 nucleotides are TGTGCCAGCAGTGAAAGGGGGCAGACATACTACACTGAAGCTTTCTTT.

J is TRBJ1-2 and V is TRBV6-5; 8 nucleotides agree with TRBD1. Germline CDR1 and CDR2: MNHEY and SVGAGI. CDR3 length: 16 residues. The V and J ends lost 0 bases and 5 bases, in that order; junction bases with no gene match: 8. In DNA, the CDR3 is TGTGCCAGCAGTTACTCCGGACAGGGACGGGGGTATGGCTACACCTTC. Protein product: CASSYSGQGRGYGYTF.

The gene calls are TRBV7-2 and TRBJ1-1; TRBD1 aligns across 9 bases. The CDR3 totals 16 residues. V shed 2 bases, J shed 4 bases, and the junction held 8 bases outside the gene matches. CDR1 SGHTA and CDR2 FQGNSA come from the germline V gene. CDR3 in DNA: TGTGCCAGCAGCTTAACGCTCCGGGACAGGGTCACTGAAGCTTTCTTT. It specifies CASSLTLRDRVTEAFF. The variable domain in full, completed from reference TRBV7-2 and TRBJ1-1, reads GAGVSQSPSNKVTEKGKDVELRCDPISGHTALYWYRQSLGQGLEFLIYFQGNSAPDKSGLPSDRFSAERTGGSVSTLTIQRTQQEDSAVYLCASSLTLRDRVTEAFFGQGTRLTVV.

The gene calls are TRBV12-3 or TRBV12-4 and TRBJ2-5, with a weak D call TRBD1 (6 bases). The CDR3 has 13 residues. The V end was cut by 4 bases, the J end by 2 bases, with 8 bases between. CDR3 loop: CASSSRGQETQYF. CDR3 DNA: TGTGCCAGCAGTTCCAGGGGTCAAGAGACCCAGTACTTC.